Below are 17 T cell receptor beta chains sequenced from a single sample in a study of CD8 T cells in Susac syndrome. An input of about 0.45 to 1 ug of RNA was subjected to reverse transcription using random hexamers. Each CDR3 protein is one row after TCRdb ran MiXCR on the immunoSEQ multiplex PCR reads. The sample consists of 180,000 or so distinct CDR3 sequences, 90% to 97% of them appearing once. The sample consisted of CD4+ T cells from PBMCs. The receptors come from a human donor with multiple sclerosis.

The CDR3 spells CARSLGSSPLHF. The CDR3, as DNA: TGTGCCAGAAGCTTGGGGAGTTCGCCCCTCCACTTT. The chain is built from TRBV5-3 and TRBJ1-6; D is undetermined. TRBV5-3 qualifies as an ORF whose function is uncertain. The CDR3 runs 12 residues. The V and J ends lost 0 bases and 13 bases respectively, with 8 bases between them.

The V gene is TRBV29-1, the J gene TRBJ2-2, with D unclear. The V end was cut by 5 bases, the J end by 3 bases, with 4 bases between. The CDR3 length is 11 residues. Germline loops: CDR1 SQVTM, CDR2 ANQGSEA. CDR3 protein: CSVSHTGELFF. CDR3 bases: TGCAGCGTTAGTCACACCGGGGAGCTGTTTTTT.

This chain joins TRBV29-1 and TRBJ2-5; unclear D gene. Trimming stripped 3 bases from V and 2 bases from J, with 10 bases between. The CDR3 totals 13 residues. Germline V gene data show CDR1 as SQVTM and CDR2 as ANQGSEA. The CDR3 region has the DNA TGCAGCGTTGACAGCACGATTCAAGAGACCCAGTACTTC. This translates into CSVDSTIQETQYF.

The chain has TRBV3-1 and TRBJ2-3; D gene unclear. CDR1 and CDR2 (germline): LGHDT, YNNKEL (reference sequence). The CDR3 has 16 residues. The V gene lost 6 bases and the J gene lost 1 base, with 17 bases spanning the gap. The CDR3 loop is CASSRWTDPGTDTQYF. DNA of the CDR3: TGTGCCAGCAGTCGATGGACGGACCCCGGCACAGATACGCAGTATTTT.

The chain recombines TRBV7-9 with TRBJ1-2; D unclear. Trimming left V 3 bases short and J 8 bases short, with 19 bases between. Germline V lookup: CDR1 SEHNR, CDR2 FQNEAQ (reference sequence). The CDR3 runs to 15 residues. CDR3 amino acids: CASSFNPSSTLGYTF. CDR3 nucleotide sequence: TGTGCCAGCAGCTTTAATCCCAGCTCGACTCTGGGCTACACCTTC.

V and J are TRBV29-1 and TRBJ2-3; D gene ambiguous. This CDR3 comprises 12 residues. Germline assignment: CDR1 SQVTM and CDR2 ANQGSEA. Trimming took 2 bases from V and 2 from J, leaving 5 bases between them. This chain's CDR3 is CSVELDTDTQYF. CDR3 DNA: TGCAGCGTTGAACTTGACACAGATACGCAGTATTTT.

CDR3 sequence reads: CSARNLGHGYTF. The CDR3 coding sequence is TGCAGTGCTAGGAACCTTGGGCATGGCTACACCTTC. The chain is built from TRBV20-1 and TRBJ1-2; no firm D call. Looked up from germline, CDR1 is DFQATT and CDR2 is SNEGSKA (reference sequence). V lost 3 bases and J lost 6, with 11 bases in between. The CDR3 has 12 amino acids.

The V and J genes are TRBV20-1 and TRBJ1-2; D possibly corresponds to TRBD1 (6 bases). This CDR3 comprises 12 residues. Germline lookup yields CDR1 DFQATT and CDR2 SNEGSKA (reference sequence). V lost 5 bases to trimming and J lost 2 bases, with 9 bases between them. CDR3 sequence (DNA): TGCAGTGCTCGCGGACAGAACTATGGCTACACCTTC. Translated, it gives CSARGQNYGYTF.

V and J are TRBV4-2 and TRBJ1-2; D might be TRBD1 (6 bases). Trimming removed 1 base from V and 3 bases from J, with 15 bases in between. The germline CDR1 and CDR2 sequences are LGHNA and YNFKEQ. The CDR3 contains 16 residues. The CDR3 DNA sequence: TGTGCCAGCAGCCAAGGAAGTATCGCAGGGGACTATGGCTACACCTTC. As protein: CASSQGSIAGDYGYTF.

In DNA, the CDR3 is TGCAGTGCTCCTGGGACTAGCGGGGTCTCCTACAATGAGCAGTTCTTC. As protein: CSAPGTSGVSYNEQFF. The genes are TRBV20-1 and TRBJ2-1; 13 bases line up with TRBD2. This CDR3 has 16 residues. Germline assignment: CDR1 DFQATT and CDR2 SNEGSKA (reference sequence). Trimming removed 5 bases from V and 0 bases from J; junction bases left unmatched: 4.

V and J are TRBV30 and TRBJ1-2, with 7 bases lining up with TRBD1. V lost 0 bases and J lost 4; bases outside the gene matches: 5. CDR3 length: 14 residues. CDR1 is GTSNPN, CDR2 SVGIG, per germline (reference sequence). The CDR3 sequence is CAWSVGQAGYGYTF. The CDR3 DNA reads as TGTGCCTGGAGTGTTGGACAGGCCGGCTATGGCTACACCTTC.

The V call is TRBV20-1, the J call TRBJ1-1; 7 bases line up with TRBD1. The trim removed 3 bases at V and 14 bases at J, leaving 15 bases unmatched. The CDR3 loop spans 13 amino acids. Germline V lookup: CDR1 DFQATT, CDR2 SNEGSKA (reference sequence). The CDR3 region has the DNA TGCAGTGCTAGTAAGGGGGCGGGGGAACGCGGATTCTTT. Its translation is CSASKGAGERGFF.

V gene TRBV30 combines with J gene TRBJ2-6; D gene unclear. There are 15 residues in the CDR3. V lost 6 bases and J lost 0, with 12 bases in between. Germline lookup yields CDR1 GTSNPN and CDR2 SVGIG (reference sequence). CDR3: CACQRKRSGANVLTF. Here the CDR3 DNA reads TGTGCCTGCCAACGGAAGCGCTCTGGGGCCAACGTCCTGACTTTC.

This clonotype is a singleton in its sample. The V call is TRBV3-1, the J call TRBJ2-6; D gene uncertain. The length of the CDR3 is 15 residues. CDR1 is LGHDT and CDR2 is YNNKEL in the germline V gene (reference sequence). V was clipped by 1 base and J by 4 bases, with 8 bases between them. The CDR3 spells CASSQVRTGANVLTF. Written as DNA, the CDR3 is TGTGCCAGCAGCCAAGTGCGGACCGGGGCCAACGTCCTGACTTTC.

J is TRBJ2-3 and V is TRBV2, with no clear D. This CDR3 has 14 amino acids. V was trimmed by 5 bases and J by 0 bases, leaving 9 bases between them. Germline-derived CDR1 and CDR2 are SNHLY and FYNNEI. The CDR3 DNA follows: TGTGCCAGCAGTCGGGCCCTCAGCACAGATACGCAGTATTTT. Translating gives CASSRALSTDTQYF.

The chain uses TRBV5-6 and TRBJ1-2, with D maybe TRBD1 (5 bases). CDR1 SGHDT and CDR2 YYEEEE come from the germline V gene. Trimming stripped 3 bases from V and 7 bases from J, with 13 bases between. CDR3 length equals 13 residues. CDR3 DNA sequence: TGTGCCAGCAGCTCCCGGGCCAGGGCTGGCTACACCTTC. Protein: CASSSRARAGYTF.

CDR3 in DNA: TGTGCCAGCAGTCTTCTTAGCGGGGGGGGCTACAATGAGCAGTTCTTC. This sequence encodes CASSLLSGGGYNEQFF. The chain recombines TRBV28 with TRBJ2-1; 11 nucleotides align to TRBD2. The germline V gene has CDR1 MDHEN and CDR2 SYDVKM. The CDR3 is 16 amino acids. The V gene end was trimmed by 5 bases and the J gene end by 3 bases; junction bases not matched to a gene: 6. Drawing the rest from reference TRBV28 and TRBJ2-1, the complete variable domain is DVKVTQSSRYLVKRTGEKVFLECVQDMDHENMFWYRQDPGLGLRLIYFSYDVKMKEKGDIPEGYSVSREKKERFSLILESASTNQTSMYLCASSLLSGGGYNEQFFGPGTRLTVL.